Shown below are 24 T cell receptor beta chains from a single sample sequenced in a study of blood T cell dynamics during melanoma immunotherapy. The time point was: pre-treatment baseline. TCRdb's table, derived via immunoSEQ multiplex PCR, lists solely in-frame clones and lacks some. The table shows roughly 7,900 clones, with more than 75% occurring only once. The source was blood, collected from a patient treated with checkpoint blockade. These receptors were taken from a human donor with melanoma.

This clone showed up just a few times. The chain carries TRBV4-2 and TRBJ1-4; TRBD1 agrees at 7 bases. Germline V gene sequence: CDR1 LGHNA, CDR2 YNFKEQ. This CDR3 spans 16 amino acids. Trimming took 3 bases from V and 8 from J; bases not matched to a gene: 12. As DNA, the CDR3 is TGTGCCAGCAGCCAGGCGATGCAGGGGGGAGTGGAAAAACTGTTTTTT. As protein: CASSQAMQGGVEKLFF.

The rearrangement uses TRBV23-1 and TRBJ2-3, with D possibly called TRBD1 or TRBD2 (5 bases each). TRBV23-1 is an ORF; its function is uncertain. The CDR3 sequence is 16 residues long. With 8 bases removed from V and 0 bases from J, the gap between germline ends came to 18 bases. In DNA form, the CDR3 reads TGCGCCAGCCTCTTCAGGCGGGCAGGGAGCACAGATACGCAGTATTTT. It translates to CASLFRRAGSTDTQYF.

This clone was seen once. This sequence joins TRBV5-6 and TRBJ2-5; 8 positions match TRBD2. The DNA end is a closer match to TRBJ2-7, so the J assignment may be wrong. The CDR3 has 14 residues. Germline V gene lookup returns CDR1 SGHDT and CDR2 YYEEEE. The CDR3: CASSSVAGTYEQYF. The CDR3 DNA sequence: TGTGCCAGCAGCTCGGTAGCGGGAACCTACGAGCAGTACTTC.

CDR3 amino acids: CASSQTGTIPGNTIYF. In nucleotides, the CDR3 is TGTGCCAGCAGCCAGACCGGGACAATCCCTGGAAACACCATATATTTT. The chain employs TRBV4-2 and TRBJ1-3, with D tentatively TRBD1 (6 bases). CDR1 and CDR2 (germline): LGHNA, YNFKEQ. CDR3 length: 16 residues. The V and J ends lost 3 bases and 2 bases respectively, with 14 bases between them.

V usage is TRBV9 and J usage is TRBJ2-5; maybe TRBD2 (5 bases). The J call may be incorrect, as the DNA end agrees better with TRBJ2-7. The CDR3 is made up of 18 amino acids. Germline CDR1 is SGDLS and CDR2 is YYNGEE. CDR3 region: CASRRGVATLRSSYEQYF. CDR3 bases: TGTGCCAGCAGACGCGGTGTAGCGACATTAAGGAGCTCCTACGAGCAGTACTTC.

V is TRBV21-1 and J is TRBJ2-7. TRBV21-1 is given as a pseudogene. This CDR3 is built from 13 residues. The CDR3 sequence: CASSKGRNCEQYF. In DNA form, the CDR3 reads TGTGCCAGCAGCAAAGGGCGCAACTGCGAGCAGTACTTC.

The genes are TRBV18 and TRBJ2-2; possible D gene TRBD1, 6 bases. The CDR3 runs to 15 residues. Germline CDR1 and CDR2: KGHSH and LQKENI. Trimming left V 4 bases short and J 2 bases short, with 11 bases between. The CDR3 region has the DNA TGTGCCAGCTCACGCCAGGACAGAAACACCGGGGAGCTGTTTTTT. This translates into CASSRQDRNTGELFF.

The V and J genes are TRBV21-1 and TRBJ2-7; the table names TRBD2, a call not compared with the DNA. TRBV21-1 is a pseudogene. This CDR3 comprises 17 residues. This chain's CDR3 is CASSPGGFSRSSYEQYF. CDR3 sequence (DNA): TGTGCCAGCAGCCCGGGAGGCTTCAGTAGGAGCTCCTACGAGCAGTACTTC.

The chain carries TRBV10-3 and TRBJ2-7; D ambiguous. In germline, CDR1 is ENHRY, CDR2 SYGVKD. Trimming removed 2 bases from V and 3 bases from J, with 11 bases in between. The CDR3 loop spans 14 amino acids. CDR3 in amino acids: CAISEGEPRYEQYF. In DNA form, the CDR3 reads TGTGCCATCAGTGAGGGGGAACCTCGCTACGAGCAGTACTTC.

This clone appeared once. V is TRBV28 and J is TRBJ2-5; the D gene is possibly TRBD1 (6 bases). Deletions cut 7 bases from V and 1 base from J, with 13 bases between. The CDR3 extends over 14 amino acids. CDR1 is MDHEN and CDR2 is SYDVKM in the germline V gene. The CDR3: CASTLGGFQETQYF. CDR3 nucleotide sequence: TGTGCCAGCACCCTAGGGGGTTTCCAAGAGACCCAGTACTTC.

V and J are TRBV11-3 and TRBJ2-6, with 7 bases aligning to TRBD1. Trimming cost V 2 bases and J 2 bases; bases outside gene matches: 0. Germline V lookup: CDR1 SGHNT, CDR2 YENEEA. The length of the CDR3 is 15 residues. The CDR3, as DNA: TGTGCCAGCAGCTTAACAGGGGCTGGGGCCAACGTCCTGACTTTC. Its protein product is CASSLTGAGANVLTF.

The count of this clone is one. The chain combines TRBV25-1 with TRBJ2-7, with D perhaps TRBD1 (6 bases). The germline CDR1 and CDR2 sequences are MGHDK and SYGVNS. The CDR3 spans 11 residues. V lost 4 bases to trimming and J lost 6 bases, with 7 bases between them. CDR3: CASSVGGEQYF. CDR3 sequence (DNA): TGTGCCAGCAGTGTAGGGGGCGAGCAGTACTTC.

This clone was picked up a small number of times. The genes are TRBV5-5 and TRBJ2-7, with D possibly TRBD1 on 6 matching bases. CDR3 length equals 14 residues. Looked up from germline, CDR1 is SGHKS and CDR2 is YYEKEE (reference sequence). Trimming shortened V by 4 bases and J by 2 bases, and 13 bases separated the two germline ends. CDR3 residues: CASSLGTTPYEQYF. In nucleotides, the CDR3 is TGTGCCAGCAGCCTTGGGACAACTCCCTACGAGCAGTACTTC.

The rearrangement links TRBV30 to TRBJ1-2, with D tentatively TRBD1 (6 bases). This CDR3 is 13 amino acids long. CDR1 and CDR2 from the germline V gene are GTSNPN and SVGIG (reference sequence). Trimming stripped 3 bases from V and 4 bases from J, with 12 bases between. The CDR3 DNA follows: TGTGCCTGGAGATCGGGGGCCGGCTATGGCTACACCTTC. Its protein product is CAWRSGAGYGYTF. Full variable domain (remainder filled in from reference TRBV30 and TRBJ1-2): SQTIHQWPATLVQPVGSPLSLECTVEGTSNPNLYWYRQAAGRGLQLLFYSVGIGQISSEVPQNLSASRPQDRQFILSSKKLLLSDSGFYLCAWRSGAGYGYTFGSGTRLTVV.

J is TRBJ2-3 and V is TRBV28, with 10 bases that match TRBD2. V lost 6 bases and J lost 5; bases outside the gene matches: 11. The length of the CDR3 is 16 residues. CDR1 is MDHEN and CDR2 is SYDVKM in the germline V gene. CDR3 loop: CASSLGLAERGDTQYF. The CDR3 DNA follows: TGTGCCAGCAGCCTAGGACTAGCGGAGAGGGGAGATACGCAGTATTTT.

This rearrangement joins TRBV14 to TRBJ2-1, with TRBD2 matching 11 bases. V shed 4 bases, J shed 6 bases, and the junction held 2 bases outside the gene matches. CDR3 length: 14 amino acids. CDR1 is SGHDN and CDR2 is FVKESK in the germline V gene. CDR3 bases: TGTGCCAGCAGCCCTAGCGGGAGGTTCAATGAGCAGTTCTTC. As protein: CASSPSGRFNEQFF.

The V call is TRBV7-2, the J call TRBJ1-5; no firm D call. Per the germline V gene, CDR1 is SGHTA and CDR2 is FQGNSA. The CDR3 covers 14 residues. V shed 5 bases and J shed 5 bases, with 13 bases lying between them. In DNA form, the CDR3 reads TGTGCCAGCAGCCCGGATGCTGGGGATCAGCCCCAGCATTTT. Translating it yields CASSPDAGDQPQHF.

The V gene is TRBV30, the J gene TRBJ1-2; D call uncertain. The CDR3 length is 12 residues. V shed 0 bases and J shed 8 bases, with 10 bases lying between them. Germline CDR1 and CDR2: GTSNPN and SVGIG (reference sequence). The CDR3 DNA reads TGTGCCTGGAGTGTAGGGCAGTCGGGCTACACCTTC. It is translated as CAWSVGQSGYTF.

The V call is TRBV4-1, the J call TRBJ2-5; 8 nucleotides line up with TRBD2. J lost 4 bases, V lost 2 bases, and 6 bases had no gene match. Looked up from germline, CDR1 is MGHRA and CDR2 is YSYEKL. The length of the CDR3 is 15 residues. The CDR3 coding sequence is TGCGCCAGCAGCCAAAGCGGGAGAGAGGGAGAGACCCAGTACTTC. This encodes CASSQSGREGETQYF.

This clone was counted between two and nine times. V and J are TRBV7-9 and TRBJ1-2; D may be TRBD1 (6 bases). This CDR3 has 16 amino acids. From germline, CDR1 is SEHNR and CDR2 FQNEAQ (reference sequence). Trimming cost V 0 bases and J 7 bases, with 18 bases left between them. This CDR3 is CASSLAEKGQGIGYTF. In nucleotides, the CDR3 is TGTGCCAGCAGCTTAGCGGAAAAGGGGCAGGGGATTGGCTACACCTTC.

The genes are TRBV11-2 and TRBJ2-7, with D unclear. The CDR3 contains 11 residues. From germline, CDR1 is SGHAT and CDR2 FQNNGV. Trimming stripped 5 bases from V and 6 bases from J, with 8 bases between. CDR3 protein: CASSLRTEQYF. The CDR3 nucleotides are TGTGCCAGCAGCCTGCGAACCGAGCAGTACTTC.

As DNA, the CDR3 is TGCAGCGTTGAAGGGAAGACCAACTATGGCTACACCTTC. Its protein is CSVEGKTNYGYTF. The gene calls are TRBV29-1 and TRBJ1-2, with D uncertain. Trimming cost V 1 base and J 2 bases, with 8 bases left between them. This CDR3 region has 13 residues. The germline V gene has CDR1 SQVTM and CDR2 ANQGSEA.

The chain has TRBV11-2 and TRBJ2-4; no definite D call. The germline CDR1 and CDR2 sequences are SGHAT and FQNNGV. The CDR3 consists of 12 residues. Trimming removed 3 bases from V and 4 bases from J, with 4 bases in between. The CDR3 nucleotides read TGTGCCAGCAGCTTCCAGAAAAACATTCAGTACTTC. Amino acid sequence: CASSFQKNIQYF.

This chain's CDR3 is CASSVIVGSAPSYEQYF. For the CDR3, the DNA is TGTGCCAGCAGCGTAATTGTTGGGAGCGCGCCCTCCTACGAGCAGTACTTC. The chain combines TRBV7-9 with TRBJ2-7, with D perhaps matching TRBD2 (5 bases). Germline V gene sequence: CDR1 SEHNR, CDR2 FQNEAQ (reference sequence). The CDR3 consists of 17 residues. The germline V and J ends were trimmed by 5 bases and 0 bases, with 20 bases remaining between them. The complete variable domain, with remaining parts taken from reference TRBV7-9 and TRBJ2-7, reads DTGVSQNPRHKITKRGQNVTFRCDPISEHNRLYWYRQTLGQGPEFLTYFQNEAQLEKSRLLSDRFSAERPKGSFSTLEIQRTEQGDSAMYLCASSVIVGSAPSYEQYFGPGTRLTVT.